In this sample, the clone carrying this T cell receptor (beta chain) turned up many times. Reasons for excluding patients were uncontrolled infection, other autoimmune disease, pregnancy or lactation. The CDR3 covers 15 residues. The V gene's germline CDR1 is DFQATT and CDR2 SNEGSKA (reference sequence). V lost 3 bases, J lost 3 bases, and 12 bases lay in between. The entry originates in a study of T cells in Graves' hyperthyroidism and ophthalmopathy. Researchers amplified the TCR beta CDR3 regions from RNA transcripts. Researchers ran a first-round RT-PCR on the TCR CDR3 using the HTBI primer set. TCRdb analysed the multiplex PCR reads with MiXCR anew, one entry per CDR3 protein. The repertoire holds about 840,000 distinct CDR3 sequences, with around 38% as singletons.

This sequence originates from a man between 18 and 35 years old with Graves' hyperthyroidism. The sequenced material came from blood. The rearrangement joins TRBV20-1 to TRBJ1-6; the D gene is possibly TRBD1 (6 bases). The CDR3 region has the DNA TGCAGTGCTAGTCAGTTGACAGGCTATAATTCACCCCTCCACTTT. Translating gives CSASQLTGYNSPLHF.